Listed here are 23 T cell receptor beta chains from one sample, sequenced in a study of early T cells in non-severe SARS-CoV-2 infection (dated by TCRdb to about 2021). The library was made by 5' RACE. Sequencing instrument: NextSeq 500. TCRdb reworked the public reads: Q25 trimming with fastp, MiXCR clone assembly, productive beta chains retained. Rows merge per CDR3 protein into single entries with the most common DNA and genes. This sample comprises roughly 52,000 distinct CDR3 sequences, 6.5% to 7.5% of them detected only once. Jointly, the top ten make up about 5.9% of the sample. Sequencing was performed on whole blood, taken at baseline. These receptors were taken from an adult who was a healthcare worker with PCR-confirmed SARS-CoV-2 infection or an uninfected control (not recorded which).

This clonotype came up many times. The chain is built from TRBV7-8 and TRBJ1-5; 7 nucleotides align to TRBD1. Germline trimming cut 5 bases from V and 5 bases from J; bases unmatched to any gene: 6. Looked up from germline, CDR1 is SGHVS and CDR2 is FQNEAQ. The CDR3 spans 14 residues. CDR3 sequence reads: CASSMDRSDQPQHF. For the CDR3, the DNA is TGTGCCAGCAGCATGGACAGGAGCGATCAGCCCCAGCATTTT.

The chain combines TRBV5-1 with TRBJ1-1; D is ambiguous. Trimming left V 4 bases short and J 0 bases short, with 13 bases between. The V gene's germline CDR1 is SGHRS and CDR2 YFSETQ. This CDR3 comprises 15 residues. The CDR3 region has the DNA TGCGCCAGCAGCCCCGCTCGTGCGATGAACACTGAAGCTTTCTTT. It specifies CASSPARAMNTEAFF.

CDR3 DNA: TGCGCCAGCAGACCCGCCCTTAATGAAAAACTGTTTTTT. Translation: CASRPALNEKLFF. The chain recombines TRBV5-1 with TRBJ1-4; the D is unclear. The CDR3 has 13 amino acids. Germline V gene sequence: CDR1 SGHRS, CDR2 YFSETQ. V lost 5 bases and J 4 bases, leaving 9 bases between the germline ends.

In its sample, this clonotype was seen many times. This sequence joins TRBV4-2 and TRBJ1-1; possibly TRBD1 for D (6 bases). Germline CDR1 and CDR2: LGHNA and YNFKEQ. The CDR3 contains 14 residues. Trimming stripped 4 bases from V and 0 bases from J, with 9 bases between. This CDR3 reads CASSLGQLNTEAFF. The CDR3 DNA follows: TGTGCCAGCAGCCTAGGACAGCTGAACACTGAAGCTTTCTTT.

CDR3 sequence: CSARDPDYEQYF. CDR3 sequence (DNA): TGCAGTGCTAGAGATCCTGATTACGAGCAGTACTTC. The rearrangement links TRBV20-1 to TRBJ2-7; D gene unclear. This CDR3 region has 12 residues. The V end lost 0 bases, the J end lost 4 bases, and 7 bases lay between the germline ends. The germline V gene encodes CDR1 DFQATT and CDR2 SNEGSKA (reference sequence).

The table lists this clonotype with many counts. In DNA form, the CDR3 reads TGTGCCAGCAGTTTATGGGCACAGGGGGCTCGGGAGCAGTACTTC. Translation: CASSLWAQGAREQYF. This chain links TRBV28 with TRBJ2-7, with 9 bases aligning to TRBD1. Germline values: CDR1 MDHEN, CDR2 SYDVKM. V lost 0 bases, J lost 7 bases, and 7 bases stayed unmatched. The CDR3 is 15 residues long.

This clonotype was seen ten or more times. The chain has TRBV2 and TRBJ1-1, with 8 bases identical to TRBD1. The CDR3 has 13 residues. The junction had 5 bases not matched to a gene; V was cut back by 6 bases and J by 5 bases. The germline CDR1 and CDR2 sequences are SNHLY and FYNNEI. The CDR3: CASSLTGGTEAFF. CDR3 nucleotide sequence: TGTGCCAGCAGCTTAACAGGGGGAACTGAAGCTTTCTTT.

This chain's CDR3 is CASRPWTSGYNEQFF. The CDR3 nucleotides are TGTGCCAGCAGGCCGTGGACTAGCGGATACAATGAGCAGTTCTTC. The chain combines TRBV6-5 with TRBJ2-1; 10 bases fit TRBD2. The germline gives CDR1 MNHEY, CDR2 SVGAGI. The CDR3 has 15 amino acids. Losses at the gene ends were 6 bases for V and 4 bases for J; bases not matched to a gene: 6.

This clonotype occurred many times. The chain employs TRBV19 and TRBJ1-5; no clear D gene. V lost 6 bases, J lost 0 bases, and 9 bases lay in between. CDR1 LNHDA and CDR2 SQIVND come from the germline V gene (reference sequence). This CDR3 has 14 residues. The CDR3 here is CASRTPSSNQPQHF. The DNA of the CDR3 is TGTGCCAGTAGGACACCGAGTAGCAATCAGCCCCAGCATTTT. Full variable domain (rest looked up from reference TRBV19 and TRBJ1-5): DGGITQSPKYLFRKEGQNVTLSCEQNLNHDAMYWYRQDPGQGLRLIYYSQIVNDFQKGDIAEGYSVSREKKESFPLTVTSAQKNPTAFYLCASRTPSSNQPQHFGDGTRLSIL.

The table lists this clonotype with a few counts. CDR3 region: CASSQEASGGSSYEQYF. The DNA of the CDR3 is TGCGCCAGCAGCCAAGAGGCTAGCGGGGGATCCTCCTACGAGCAGTACTTC. V and J are TRBV4-3 and TRBJ2-7, with 10 bases identical to TRBD2. V shed 0 bases and J 0 bases; nucleotides not matched to a gene: 5. Germline V gene sequence: CDR1 LGHNA, CDR2 YSLEER. There are 17 residues in the CDR3.

At least ten counts were recorded for this clonotype. The chain is built from TRBV9 and TRBJ2-3, with D perhaps assigned TRBD1 or TRBD2 (5 bases each). This CDR3 has 14 amino acids. Germline lookup yields CDR1 SGDLS and CDR2 YYNGEE. Trimming pared 5 bases from V and 6 bases from J, leaving 16 bases between. CDR3 DNA sequence: TGTGCCAGCAGGACGGGGCCGTATTCGGATACGCAGTATTTT. The encoded protein is CASRTGPYSDTQYF.

This clonotype has only a few counts. The rearrangement uses TRBV12-3 or TRBV12-4 and TRBJ1-4; D not certain. The CDR3 loop spans 15 amino acids. The V end was cut by 6 bases, the J end by 8 bases, with 19 bases between. CDR3 in DNA: TGTGCCAGCAGCCCAGAGGCGGGCCCTAGGGAAAAACTGTTTTTT. Protein sequence: CASSPEAGPREKLFF.

The chain links TRBV7-2 to TRBJ2-7; 8 nucleotides align to TRBD1. Germline values: CDR1 SGHTA, CDR2 FQGNSA. With 5 bases clipped from V and 2 bases from J, the junction kept 5 bases outside the gene matches. This CDR3 has 14 amino acids. In DNA, the CDR3 is TGTGCCAGCAGCGGACAGGGTACCCCCTACGAGCAGTACTTC. Its protein product is CASSGQGTPYEQYF.

At least ten counts were recorded for this clonotype. The V and J genes are TRBV28 and TRBJ1-5; 7 nucleotides align to TRBD1. The V segment lost 3 bases and the J segment 0 bases; nucleotides outside the gene matches: 8. CDR3 length: 17 residues. Per germline, CDR1 MDHEN and CDR2 SYDVKM. As DNA, the CDR3 is TGTGCCAGCAGTTTTGGGGGGACAGCTAATAGCAATCAGCCCCAGCATTTT. It yields the protein CASSFGGTANSNQPQHF.

This clonotype was found many times. The rearrangement uses TRBV12-3 or TRBV12-4 and TRBJ1-3, with D unclear. The CDR3 contains 15 residues. V lost 7 bases and J lost 6, with 19 bases in between. CDR3 sequence (DNA): TGTGCCAGCATCGAGGGCGGGAATCCGCCAAACACCATATATTTT. Translation: CASIEGGNPPNTIYF.

This clonotype was seen just once. V usage is TRBV9 and J usage is TRBJ2-1, with D possibly matching TRBD2 (5 bases). The CDR3 loop spans 15 amino acids. CDR1 and CDR2 from the germline V gene are SGDLS and YYNGEE. Trimming pared 0 bases from V and 2 bases from J, leaving 9 bases between. In DNA form, the CDR3 reads TGTGCCAGCAGCGTAGGACTGGGAGCCTACAATGAGCAGTTCTTC. Protein: CASSVGLGAYNEQFF.

This clonotype was counted many times. This chain uses TRBV13 with TRBJ2-3; D perhaps matches TRBD1 (5 bases). Germline V gene lookup returns CDR1 PRHDT and CDR2 FYEKMQ (reference sequence). The CDR3 totals 14 residues. Trimming removed 3 bases from V and 5 bases from J, with 12 bases in between. CDR3 DNA sequence: TGTGCCAGCAGCTTTAAGGGGCAGGGAGATACGCAGTATTTT. Translated: CASSFKGQGDTQYF.

This clonotype appeared many times. J is TRBJ1-1 and V is TRBV12-3 or TRBV12-4; D is ambiguous. This CDR3 has 12 amino acids. V lost 7 bases, J lost 2 bases, and 8 bases lay in between. The chain's CDR3 is CASTPDNTEAFF. The CDR3 DNA is TGTGCCAGCACCCCGGACAACACTGAAGCTTTCTTT.

This clonotype occurred a few times. The chain joins TRBV29-1 to TRBJ1-3, with D unresolved. CDR1 SQVTM and CDR2 ANQGSEA come from the germline V gene. The CDR3 runs to 15 residues. The germline V and J ends were trimmed by 3 bases and 0 bases, with 12 bases remaining between them. DNA of the CDR3: TGCAGCGTTGAGACGGGGATATTCTCTGGAAACACCATATATTTT. Protein sequence: CSVETGIFSGNTIYF.

The chain carries TRBV12-3 or TRBV12-4 and TRBJ2-3, with D perhaps given as TRBD1 or TRBD2 (7 bases each). This CDR3 spans 14 amino acids. Trimming cost V 3 bases and J 7 bases, with 14 bases left between them. DNA of the CDR3: TGTGCCAGCAGTTTCTGGCAGGGGGGGAATACGCAGTATTTT. Translating gives CASSFWQGGNTQYF.

This clonotype has only a few counts. This rearrangement joins TRBV20-1 to TRBJ1-3, with D possibly being TRBD1 (5 bases). Germline V CDR1 and CDR2: DFQATT, SNEGSKA (reference sequence). Between the trimmed V and J ends, which lost 6 bases and 4 bases, there was a span of 13 bases. This CDR3 region has 13 residues. CDR3 nucleotide sequence: TGCAGTGCGCTCGGGGGTAACGGAAACACCATATATTTT. Its protein product is CSALGGNGNTIYF.

This clonotype was seen a few times. The chain links TRBV6-5 to TRBJ1-2; D remains unclear. V was pared by 5 bases and J by 5 bases, with 12 bases between. The CDR3 extends over 13 amino acids. Germline-derived CDR1 and CDR2 are MNHEY and SVGAGI. CDR3 DNA: TGTGCCAGCAGTGGCGGGCAGTTTTATGGCTACACCTTC. It encodes CASSGGQFYGYTF.

The table lists this clonotype with many counts. This chain links TRBV5-4 with TRBJ1-6, with D possibly matching TRBD1 (5 bases). The germline V and J ends were trimmed by 4 bases and 5 bases, with 16 bases remaining between them. Germline assignment: CDR1 SGHNT and CDR2 YYREEE (reference sequence). The length of the CDR3 is 16 residues. The CDR3 spells CASSPGGRQNNSPLHF. The CDR3 DNA is TGTGCCAGCAGCCCAGGTGGTAGACAGAATAATTCACCCCTCCACTTT.